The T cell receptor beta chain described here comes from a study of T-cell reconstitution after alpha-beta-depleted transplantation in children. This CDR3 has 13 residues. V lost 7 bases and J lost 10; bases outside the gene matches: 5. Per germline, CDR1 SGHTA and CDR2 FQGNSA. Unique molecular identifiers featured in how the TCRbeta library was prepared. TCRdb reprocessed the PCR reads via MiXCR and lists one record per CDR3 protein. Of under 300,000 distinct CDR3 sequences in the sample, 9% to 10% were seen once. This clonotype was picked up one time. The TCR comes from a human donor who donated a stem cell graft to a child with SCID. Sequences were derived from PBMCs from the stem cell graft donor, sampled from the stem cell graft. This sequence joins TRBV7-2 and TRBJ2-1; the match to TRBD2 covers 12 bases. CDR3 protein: CASTPGLAGEQFF. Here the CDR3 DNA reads TGTGCCAGCACCCCAGGACTAGCGGGAGAGCAGTTCTTC.